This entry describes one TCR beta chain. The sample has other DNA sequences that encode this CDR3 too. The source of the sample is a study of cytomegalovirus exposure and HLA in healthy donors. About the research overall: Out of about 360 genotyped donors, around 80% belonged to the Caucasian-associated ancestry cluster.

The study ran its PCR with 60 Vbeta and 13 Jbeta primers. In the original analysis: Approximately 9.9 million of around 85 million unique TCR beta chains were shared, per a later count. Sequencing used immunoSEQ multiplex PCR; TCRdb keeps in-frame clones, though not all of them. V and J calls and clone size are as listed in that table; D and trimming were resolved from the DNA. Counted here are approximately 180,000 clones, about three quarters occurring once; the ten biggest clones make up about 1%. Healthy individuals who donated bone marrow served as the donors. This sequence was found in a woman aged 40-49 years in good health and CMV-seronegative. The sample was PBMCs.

The CDR3 DNA is TGCGCCAGCAGCCAAACCCCCGGGACTAGCGGTTACAATGAGCAGTTCTTC. Protein: CASSQTPGTSGYNEQFF. The V and J genes are TRBV4-3 and TRBJ2-1; 11 bases are a match to TRBD2. Germline V gives CDR1 LGHNA, CDR2 YSLEER. The V gene end was trimmed by 2 bases and the J gene end by 4 bases; junction bases not matched to a gene: 7. The CDR3 is 17 amino acids.